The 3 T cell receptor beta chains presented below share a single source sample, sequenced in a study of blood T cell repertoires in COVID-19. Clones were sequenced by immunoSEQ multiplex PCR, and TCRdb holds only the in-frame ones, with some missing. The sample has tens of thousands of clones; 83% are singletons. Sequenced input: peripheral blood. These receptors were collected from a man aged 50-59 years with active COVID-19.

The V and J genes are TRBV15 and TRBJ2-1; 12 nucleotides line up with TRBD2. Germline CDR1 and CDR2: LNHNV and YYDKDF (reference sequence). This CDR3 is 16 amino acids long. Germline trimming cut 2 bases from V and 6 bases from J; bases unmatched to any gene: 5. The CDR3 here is CATSRTSGLAGNEQFF. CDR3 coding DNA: TGTGCCACCAGCAGAACATCGGGACTAGCGGGCAATGAGCAGTTCTTC.

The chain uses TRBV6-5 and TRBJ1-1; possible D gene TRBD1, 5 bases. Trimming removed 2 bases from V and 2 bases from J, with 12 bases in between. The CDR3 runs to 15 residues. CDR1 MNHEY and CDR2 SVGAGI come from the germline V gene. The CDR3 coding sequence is TGTGCCAGCAGTTACGGGGGGGTAGCCAACACTGAAGCTTTCTTT. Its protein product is CASSYGGVANTEAFF.

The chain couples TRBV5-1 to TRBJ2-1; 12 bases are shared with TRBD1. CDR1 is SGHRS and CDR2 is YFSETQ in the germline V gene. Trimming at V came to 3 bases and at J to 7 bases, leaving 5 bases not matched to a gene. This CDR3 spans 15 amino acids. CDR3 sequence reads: CASSSGQGALNEQFF. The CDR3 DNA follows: TGCGCCAGCAGCTCGGGACAGGGGGCGTTGAATGAGCAGTTCTTC.